A single sample gave rise to the 30 T cell receptor beta chains below, sequenced in a study of T cell repertoires in cytomegalovirus infection. One entry per CDR3 protein results from TCRdb running MiXCR on the reads. The sample lists approximately 1,000,000 distinct CDR3 sequences, under 40% occurring once. Which antigens these TCRs recognize remains unknown. Sequences were derived from cultured CD8+ T cells from PBMCs, sampled from culture after CMV antigen stimulation. The receptor source for this set is a human donor in good health (CMV status not recorded). Some clones in this sample may be carry-over from other donors' samples.

V usage is TRBV9 and J usage is TRBJ2-7; D unresolved. Deletions cut 0 bases from V and 6 bases from J, with 10 bases between. There are 13 residues in the CDR3. Per germline, CDR1 SGDLS and CDR2 YYNGEE. CDR3 protein: CASSVVSLGEQYF. Here the CDR3 DNA reads TGTGCCAGCAGCGTAGTTTCGTTGGGCGAGCAGTACTTC.

The chain carries TRBV2 and TRBJ2-7; 8 bases align to TRBD1. Germline V gene lookup returns CDR1 SNHLY and CDR2 FYNNEI. V lost 1 base to trimming and J lost 4 bases; unmatched junction nucleotides: 6. This CDR3 region has 15 residues. The CDR3 DNA follows: TGTGCCAGCAGTGAAGAGACAGGGGCCCTTTACGAGCAGTACTTC. Encoded protein: CASSEETGALYEQYF.

The chain links TRBV6-6 to TRBJ2-5; 15 nucleotides align to TRBD2. V gave up 2 bases and J gave up 2 bases; unmatched junction bases: 12. In germline, CDR1 is MNHNY, CDR2 SVGAGI (reference sequence). The CDR3 sequence is 20 residues long. Written as DNA, the CDR3 is TGTGCCAGCAGTTACCTCGACGGGACTAGCGGGGGGACCTCGCAAGAGACCCAGTACTTC. It yields the protein CASSYLDGTSGGTSQETQYF.

This clonotype was seen a handful of times. V and J are TRBV29-1 and TRBJ2-7; 7 nucleotides align to TRBD1. Germline-derived CDR1 and CDR2 are SQVTM and ANQGSEA. The CDR3 has 12 amino acids. V dropped 8 bases and J dropped 2; count of bases not matched to a gene: 6. CDR3 region: CSIRQGAYEQYF. In DNA, the CDR3 is TGCAGCATAAGACAGGGAGCCTACGAGCAGTACTTC.

About this clonotype itself: Germline is not matched at one junction end, which may reflect a read error. J is TRBJ2-2 and V is TRBV7-6; no firm D call. In germline, CDR1 is SGHVS, CDR2 FNYEAQ. This CDR3 comprises 14 residues. The DNA of the CDR3 is TGTGCCGGCAGCTTAAGTCTAGGGCCCGGGGAGCTGTTTTTT. Its translation: CAGSLSLGPGELFF.

The chain couples TRBV29-1 to TRBJ2-7; D perhaps matches TRBD2 (6 bases). The V gene's germline CDR1 is SQVTM and CDR2 ANQGSEA. V lost 5 bases and J 2 bases, leaving 22 bases between the germline ends. This CDR3 is 16 amino acids long. This CDR3 is CSVPHPRPSAPYEQYF. DNA for the CDR3: TGCAGCGTTCCCCACCCGAGGCCTAGCGCTCCCTACGAGCAGTACTTC.

This clonotype occurred a few times. V and J are TRBV6-2 or TRBV6-3 and TRBJ2-4; D is possibly TRBD1 or TRBD2 (5 bases each). This CDR3 is built from 14 residues. Trimming cost V 7 bases and J 0 bases, with 10 bases left between them. The V gene's germline CDR1 is MNHEY and CDR2 SVGEGT. In DNA, the CDR3 is TGTGCCAGCATTGGGACCACAGCCAAAAACATTCAGTACTTC. It is translated as CASIGTTAKNIQYF.

CDR3 DNA: TGCAGTGCCCCGCCGGAAGGGGCCCTTACCGGGGAGCTGTTTTTT. Protein product: CSAPPEGALTGELFF. V is TRBV20-1 and J is TRBJ2-2, with a tentative D call TRBD1 (5 bases). The length of the CDR3 is 15 residues. Germline-derived CDR1 and CDR2 are DFQATT and SNEGSKA (reference sequence). Deletions cut 6 bases from V and 5 bases from J, with 19 bases between.

This chain uses TRBV2 with TRBJ2-7; 7 positions agree with TRBD1. Germline trimming cut 10 bases from V and 3 bases from J; bases unmatched to any gene: 9. CDR3 length: 13 residues. From germline, CDR1 is SNHLY and CDR2 FYNNEI. Here the CDR3 reads CATLRQGLYEQYF. In DNA form, the CDR3 reads TGTGCCACCCTCCGACAGGGTCTCTACGAGCAGTACTTC.

This chain connects TRBV6-2 or TRBV6-3 to TRBJ2-4, with 11 bases identical to TRBD1. The CDR3 has 16 residues. The J segment lost 10 bases and the V segment lost 2 bases, leaving 10 bases of the junction unmatched. Looked up from germline, CDR1 is MNHEY and CDR2 is SVGEGT. The CDR3 protein is CASSYRPPGQGGIQYF. CDR3 bases: TGTGCCAGCAGTTACCGACCCCCGGGACAGGGGGGAATTCAGTACTTC.

The rearrangement uses TRBV9 and TRBJ2-5; 7 bases match TRBD1. CDR3 length: 16 residues. Germline assignment: CDR1 SGDLS and CDR2 YYNGEE. The V and J ends lost 0 bases and 4 bases, in that order; junction bases with no gene match: 9. The CDR3 nucleotides read TGTGCCAGCAGCGTAGCTGGAAGGGGGCGCGTAGAGACCCAGTACTTC. Protein: CASSVAGRGRVETQYF.

The table lists this clonotype with many counts. The chain carries TRBV7-2 and TRBJ2-1; 7 bases are shared with TRBD2. Germline trimming cut 3 bases from V and 2 bases from J; bases unmatched to any gene: 10. The germline CDR1 and CDR2 sequences are SGHTA and FQGNSA. This CDR3 contains 17 residues. As DNA, the CDR3 is TGTGCCAGCAGCTTTAAACCCCGGGAGGTCCCCTACAATGAGCAGTTCTTC. Translation: CASSFKPREVPYNEQFF.

This clonotype was observed a few times. The chain combines TRBV4-3 with TRBJ2-3; 7 bases align to TRBD1. Germline assignment: CDR1 LGHNA and CDR2 YSLEER. This CDR3 has 17 residues. Losses at the gene ends were 0 bases for V and 5 bases for J; bases not matched to a gene: 11. The CDR3, as DNA: TGCGCCAGCAGCCAAGATATAGGGTACAGGGGAGTAGATACGCAGTATTTT. Translating gives CASSQDIGYRGVDTQYF.

This clonotype was seen more than once but under ten times. The rearrangement uses TRBV20-1 and TRBJ2-1; D not certain. Trimming shortened V by 0 bases and J by 8 bases, and 8 bases separated the two germline ends. The CDR3 has 12 residues. Germline V lookup: CDR1 DFQATT, CDR2 SNEGSKA (reference sequence). Written as DNA, the CDR3 is TGCAGTGCTAGAGATATGGGTCATGAGCAGTTCTTC. It encodes CSARDMGHEQFF.

This clonotype came up once. The chain employs TRBV6-2 or TRBV6-3 and TRBJ2-7; no clear D. This CDR3 is built from 10 residues. Trimming shortened V by 8 bases and J by 0 bases, and 2 bases separated the two germline ends. The V gene's germline CDR1 is MNHEY and CDR2 SVGEGT. CDR3 amino acids: CASASYEQYF. The CDR3 coding sequence is TGTGCCAGCGCCTCCTACGAGCAGTACTTC.

V usage is TRBV6-1 and J usage is TRBJ2-1, with no clear D. Germline-derived CDR1 and CDR2 are MNHNS and SASEGT. This CDR3 has 15 amino acids. Deletions cut 11 bases from V and 8 bases from J, with 25 bases between. CDR3: CARTRTWGLVYEQFF. The CDR3 DNA reads TGTGCCCGCACGCGAACGTGGGGATTGGTCTATGAGCAGTTCTTC.

V usage is TRBV2 and J usage is TRBJ1-1; D remains unclear. The V end was cut by 5 bases, the J end by 6 bases, with 10 bases between. CDR1 is SNHLY, CDR2 FYNNEI, per germline. This CDR3 is 12 amino acids long. DNA of the CDR3: TGTGCCAGCAGTTCACTTGTCCCTGAAGCTTTCTTT. Translation: CASSSLVPEAFF.

The chain has TRBV7-9 and TRBJ1-2; D call uncertain. Germline CDR1 reads SEHNR; CDR2 reads FQNEAQ (reference sequence). This CDR3 has 11 residues. V shed 1 base and J shed 8 bases, with 5 bases lying between them. The CDR3 loop is CASSLDQGYTF. The CDR3 DNA reads TGTGCCAGCAGCTTAGACCAGGGCTACACCTTC.

The chain employs TRBV4-1 and TRBJ2-1, with TRBD1 matching 9 bases. V was clipped by 4 bases and J by 8 bases; unmatched bases: 3. The CDR3 consists of 13 residues. Germline V gene data show CDR1 as MGHRA and CDR2 as YSYEKL. CDR3 DNA sequence: TGCGCCAGCAGCCCACAGGGGGCAGATGAGCAGTTCTTC. Translated, it gives CASSPQGADEQFF.

The sample holds a few counts of this clonotype. CDR3 sequence (DNA): TGTGCCACCAGCTTTCCGGGACAGAACACTGAAGCTTTCTTT. Protein product: CATSFPGQNTEAFF. The V gene is TRBV15, the J gene TRBJ1-1; possibly TRBD1 for D (6 bases). Trimming removed 5 bases at V and 1 base at J, with 11 bases between. The CDR3 has 14 residues. CDR1 is LNHNV and CDR2 is YYDKDF in the germline V gene (reference sequence).

The chain joins TRBV7-9 to TRBJ2-5; D is unclear. V lost 1 base to trimming and J lost 2 bases, with 11 bases between them. CDR3 length: 15 amino acids. The germline gives CDR1 SEHNR, CDR2 FQNEAQ (reference sequence). In nucleotides, the CDR3 is TGTGCCAGCAGCTTAGTAAGGACCGAGCAAGAGACCCAGTACTTC. Its translation: CASSLVRTEQETQYF. Together with reference TRBV7-9 and TRBJ2-5, the CDR3 gives the full variable domain: DTGVSQNPRHKITKRGQNVTFRCDPISEHNRLYWYRQTLGQGPEFLTYFQNEAQLEKSRLLSDRFSAERPKGSFSTLEIQRTEQGDSAMYLCASSLVRTEQETQYFGPGTRLLVL.

The gene calls are TRBV12-3 or TRBV12-4 and TRBJ1-5; 8 positions match TRBD1. J was trimmed by 9 bases and V by 6 bases; bases with no gene match: 10. This CDR3 has 14 residues. Written as DNA, the CDR3 is TGTGCCAGCAGGGACGGACAGGGCGGAGGGCCCCAGCATTTT. It encodes CASRDGQGGGPQHF.

This clonotype was seen more than once but under ten times. V usage is TRBV27 and J usage is TRBJ2-6; a possible D gene is TRBD2 (6 bases). This CDR3 is 14 amino acids long. V gave up 8 bases and J gave up 12 bases, with 20 bases separating them. Germline V gene lookup returns CDR1 MNHEY and CDR2 SMNVEV (reference sequence). The CDR3 sequence: CASSYGGFLSVLTF. In DNA, the CDR3 is TGTGCCAGCTCTTATGGGGGGTTCCTCAGCGTCCTGACTTTC.

The chain links TRBV6-1 to TRBJ2-3; D gene ambiguous. Germline V CDR1 and CDR2: MNHNS, SASEGT. This CDR3 region has 14 residues. The V end was cut by 0 bases, the J end by 0 bases, with 4 bases between. This chain's CDR3 is CASSEAGSTDTQYF. The CDR3 DNA reads as TGTGCCAGCAGTGAAGCGGGGAGCACAGATACGCAGTATTTT.

The chain has TRBV6-1 and TRBJ2-2; maybe TRBD1 (6 bases). Trimming removed 6 bases at V and 6 bases at J, with 14 bases between. This CDR3 contains 14 residues. Germline assignment: CDR1 MNHNS and CDR2 SASEGT. CDR3 in amino acids: CASSPYRVSGELFF. CDR3 bases: TGTGCCAGCAGCCCTTACAGGGTTTCCGGGGAGCTGTTTTTT.

In its sample, this clonotype was seen many times. The chain couples TRBV7-2 to TRBJ2-5; D perhaps matches TRBD1 (6 bases). The V gene lost 11 bases and the J gene lost 10 bases, with 11 bases spanning the gap. The CDR3 is made up of 9 amino acids. The germline V gene encodes CDR1 SGHTA and CDR2 FQGNSA. CDR3 nucleotides: TGTGCCCGGAGGACAGACCAGTACTTC. It specifies CARRTDQYF.

The V and J genes are TRBV15 and TRBJ1-4; D call uncertain. V lost 0 bases and J lost 7, with 9 bases in between. Germline assignment: CDR1 LNHNV and CDR2 YYDKDF (reference sequence). This CDR3 comprises 14 residues. The CDR3 DNA reads TGTGCCACCAGCAGAGATTTGGAGTTTGAAAAACTGTTTTTT. This sequence encodes CATSRDLEFEKLFF.

The V call is TRBV12-5, the J call TRBJ2-2; possible D gene TRBD2, 5 bases. The ends were cut back, 6 bases at V and 4 bases at J, with 9 bases in the middle. There are 13 residues in the CDR3. Germline V CDR1 and CDR2: LGHNT, FRNRAP. The CDR3 spells CASGFTSTGELFF. Written as DNA, the CDR3 is TGTGCTAGTGGGTTTACTAGCACCGGGGAGCTGTTTTTT.

This chain joins TRBV4-1 and TRBJ2-1; 11 bases match TRBD1. CDR1 and CDR2 from the germline V gene are MGHRA and YSYEKL. J lost 2 bases, V lost 4 bases, and 4 bases had no gene match. CDR3 size: 16 residues. The chain's CDR3 is CASSRGQGDTYNEQFF. CDR3 sequence (DNA): TGCGCCAGCAGCCGGGGACAGGGGGACACCTACAATGAGCAGTTCTTC.

This clonotype showed up just a few times. This rearrangement joins TRBV10-3 to TRBJ2-1; either TRBD1 or TRBD2 may fit D (5 bases each). The CDR3 has 12 amino acids. Trimming took off 6 bases at V and 6 bases at J, with 9 bases between the two ends. Germline V CDR1 and CDR2: ENHRY, SYGVKD. CDR3 region: CAIRSGSNEQFF. The CDR3 DNA follows: TGTGCCATCAGGTCAGGGAGCAATGAGCAGTTCTTC.